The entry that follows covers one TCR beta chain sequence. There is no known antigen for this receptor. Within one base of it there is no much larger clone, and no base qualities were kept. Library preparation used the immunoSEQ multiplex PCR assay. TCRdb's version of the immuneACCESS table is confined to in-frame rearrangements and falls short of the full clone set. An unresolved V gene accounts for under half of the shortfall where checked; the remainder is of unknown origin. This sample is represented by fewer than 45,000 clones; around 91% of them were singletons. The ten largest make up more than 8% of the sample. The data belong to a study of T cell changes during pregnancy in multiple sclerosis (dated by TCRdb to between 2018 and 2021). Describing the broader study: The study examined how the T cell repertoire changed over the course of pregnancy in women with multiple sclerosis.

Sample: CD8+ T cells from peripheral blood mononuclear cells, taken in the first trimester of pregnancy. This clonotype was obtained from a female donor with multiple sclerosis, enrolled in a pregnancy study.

The CDR3 is CASSQVGTGANVLTF. The nucleotide sequence is TGTGCCAGCAGCCAGGTCGGGACTGGGGCCAACGTCCTGACTTTC. The sequence is built from TRBV5-4 and TRBJ2-6; the best D guess is TRBD2, with 5 bases matching. The CDR3 sequence holds 15 residues, the cysteine and phenylalanine included. Only the CDR3 DNA is retained, 45 bases long and in frame from the first base. In the germline V gene (reference sequence), CDR1 corresponds to SGHNT and CDR2 to YYREEE. V drops 4 bases and J drops 2 bases, leaving 10 bases in between.